A single sample is the source of the 8 T cell receptor beta chains below, sequenced in a study of memory CD4+ T cells and cytomegalovirus serostatus. The sort gate was single viable CD3+CD4+CD8-CD45RO+ cells for memory CD4+ T cells. Generated by immunoSEQ multiplex PCR, the TCRdb table keeps only in-frame clones and is missing some. The sample shows 45,000 to 60,000 clones, about 73% of them seen only once. The sequenced sample was memory CD4+ T cells from blood. The receptors stem from an adult in good health and CMV-seronegative.

The gene calls are TRBV5-6 and TRBJ2-7; TRBD2 matches 10 bases. The V and J ends lost 4 bases and 4 bases, in that order; junction bases with no gene match: 11. CDR1 and CDR2 from the germline V gene are SGHDT and YYEEEE. The CDR3 is made up of 16 amino acids. CDR3 loop: CASSLRTSGGPYEQYF. The CDR3 nucleotides read TGTGCCAGCAGCCTCCGGACTAGCGGAGGACCTTACGAGCAGTACTTC.

The rearrangement joins TRBV7-3 to TRBJ2-1; D remains unclear. The CDR3 spans 13 residues. The germline V gene encodes CDR1 SGHTA and CDR2 FQGTGA. The V and J ends lost 0 bases and 7 bases respectively, with 7 bases between them. The CDR3 is CASSLTAKNEQFF. As DNA, the CDR3 is TGTGCCAGCAGCTTAACGGCGAAGAATGAGCAGTTCTTC. Full variable domain (missing parts from reference TRBV7-3 and TRBJ2-1): GAGVSQTPSNKVTEKGKYVELRCDPISGHTALYWYRQSLGQGPEFLIYFQGTGAADDSGLPNDRFFAVRPEGSVSTLKIQRTERGDSAVYLCASSLTAKNEQFFGPGTRLTVL.

The rearrangement joins TRBV10-1 to TRBJ2-7; 12 bases fit TRBD1. This CDR3 contains 14 residues. CDR1 and CDR2 (germline): WNHNN, SYGVQD (reference sequence). V shed 6 bases, J shed 2 bases, and the junction held 2 bases outside the gene matches. The CDR3 DNA is TGCGCCAGCAGCCGGGACAGGGGGCCCTACGAGCAGTACTTC. Its protein product is CASSRDRGPYEQYF.

The CDR3 DNA reads as TGTGCCAGCAGTCCCCTTTCCCGGAGGGGGCCCTACGAGCAGTACTTC. This gives the protein CASSPLSRRGPYEQYF. J is TRBJ2-7 and V is TRBV28; tentatively, D is TRBD1 (7 bases). The CDR3 runs 16 residues. Germline V gene lookup returns CDR1 MDHEN and CDR2 SYDVKM. Trimming cost V 5 bases and J 2 bases, with 19 bases left between them.

This sequence joins TRBV10-3 and TRBJ2-1, with D hard to call. The CDR3 sequence is 9 residues long. V lost 11 bases and J lost 8, with 7 bases in between. Germline CDR1 reads ENHRY; CDR2 reads SYGVKD. The CDR3 DNA is TGTGCCTGGGAATATGAGCAGTTCTTC. It codes for CAWEYEQFF.

V is TRBV11-2 and J is TRBJ2-5; 14 bases are shared with TRBD2. The CDR3 totals 16 residues. Per the germline V gene, CDR1 is SGHAT and CDR2 is FQNNGV. V shed 0 bases and J 7 bases; nucleotides not matched to a gene: 4. The DNA of the CDR3 is TGTGCCAGCAGCTTAGAGTGGGGACTAGCGGGAGCGACCCAGTACTTC. It is translated as CASSLEWGLAGATQYF. The variable domain in full, with the rest retrieved from reference TRBV11-2 and TRBJ2-5, is EAGVAQSPRYKIIEKRQSVAFWCNPISGHATLYWYQQILGQGPKLLIQFQNNGVVDDSQLPKDRFSAERLKGVDSTLKIQPAKLEDSAVYLCASSLEWGLAGATQYFGPGTRLLVL.

The V and J genes are TRBV5-4 and TRBJ2-3; 8 positions agree with TRBD2. CDR3 length equals 14 residues. With V trimmed by 6 bases and J by 1 base, 4 bases remained unmatched. Per the germline V gene, CDR1 is SGHNT and CDR2 is YYREEE (reference sequence). The CDR3 bases are TGTGCCAGCAAGCGGGAGCGGGGCACAGATACGCAGTATTTT. Translating gives CASKRERGTDTQYF.

This clone was counted only a few times. The chain employs TRBV25-1 and TRBJ2-7, with 9 bases aligning to TRBD1. Germline V CDR1 and CDR2: MGHDK, SYGVNS. Trimming at V came to 4 bases and at J to 7 bases, leaving 11 bases not matched to a gene. The CDR3 has 15 residues. DNA for the CDR3: TGTGCCAGCAGTGGTTGGACAGGGGTTCGAGATGAGCAGTACTTC. Translating it yields CASSGWTGVRDEQYF.